The 10 T cell receptor beta chains reported below all come from one sample, sequenced in a study of cytomegalovirus exposure and HLA in healthy donors. Profiled with immunoSEQ multiplex PCR; TCRdb holds only in-frame clones, not every one. The table includes 90,000 or so clones, approximately 81% detected once. What was sequenced was PBMCs. Receptors originate from a man aged 18 to 30 in good health and CMV-seropositive.

The rearrangement links TRBV9 to TRBJ1-4; D is ambiguous. Per the germline V gene, CDR1 is SGDLS and CDR2 is YYNGEE. The CDR3 runs to 16 residues. V shed 3 bases and J shed 2 bases, with 14 bases lying between them. Here the CDR3 reads CASSERPKATNEKLFF. CDR3 in DNA: TGTGCCAGCAGCGAACGGCCTAAAGCGACTAATGAAAAACTGTTTTTT.

The count of this clone is one. V usage is TRBV6-5 and J usage is TRBJ1-2, with D possibly matching TRBD1 (6 bases). The CDR3 runs 13 residues. Trimming shortened V by 4 bases and J by 4 bases, and 10 bases separated the two germline ends. The V gene's germline CDR1 is MNHEY and CDR2 SVGAGI. As DNA, the CDR3 is TGTGCCAGCAGTTCACAGGGACGCTATGGCTACACCTTC. Its protein is CASSSQGRYGYTF.

This clone occurred a few times. V and J are TRBV6-4 and TRBJ2-1; 13 bases fit TRBD2. V lost 3 bases, J lost 6 bases, and 2 bases stayed unmatched. The V gene's germline CDR1 is MRHNA and CDR2 SNTAGT. The CDR3 length is 15 residues. The CDR3 DNA is TGTGCCAGCAGTGAAAGACTAGCGGGGGGCAATGAGCAGTTCTTC. It codes for CASSERLAGGNEQFF.

The rearrangement joins TRBV11-1 to TRBJ2-7; 9 bases line up with TRBD1. The CDR3 totals 14 residues. The V gene end was trimmed by 3 bases and the J gene end by 1 base; junction bases not matched to a gene: 1. Germline CDR1 and CDR2: SGHAT and FQDESV (reference sequence). CDR3 amino acids: CASSLDRGSYEQYF. In DNA form, the CDR3 reads TGTGCCAGCAGCTTGGACAGGGGTTCCTACGAGCAGTACTTC.

The chain links TRBV5-1 to TRBJ1-1; a possible D gene is TRBD1 (5 bases). CDR1 SGHRS and CDR2 YFSETQ come from the germline V gene. There are 15 residues in the CDR3. Trimming removed 1 base at V and 4 bases at J, with 14 bases between. CDR3 region: CASSLYGGWGTEAFF. The CDR3 nucleotides are TGCGCCAGCAGCTTGTACGGGGGTTGGGGCACTGAAGCTTTCTTT.

About this clone itself: The DNA is left out, because the CDR3 cannot be placed on it with certainty; the CDR3 is given as TCRdb lists it. The chain couples TRBV21-1 to TRBJ2-5; TRBD2 is taken as the D call from the table, unchecked against the DNA. TRBV21-1 is a pseudogene locus. The CDR3 is 17 amino acids in total, end residues counted. This chain's CDR3 is CASSKAPGGWGLGTQYF.

The chain couples TRBV28 to TRBJ2-7, with TRBD1 matching over 8 bases. Germline CDR1 reads MDHEN; CDR2 reads SYDVKM. The CDR3 contains 14 residues. Germline trimming cut 5 bases from V and 0 bases from J; bases unmatched to any gene: 3. CDR3 in amino acids: CASSTGTGSYEQYF. The DNA for the CDR3 is TGTGCCAGCAGTACGGGGACAGGCTCCTACGAGCAGTACTTC.

The V and J genes are TRBV5-5 and TRBJ2-7; possibly TRBD2 for D (5 bases). Trimming removed 0 bases from V and 4 bases from J, with 14 bases in between. This CDR3 contains 15 residues. Looked up from germline, CDR1 is SGHKS and CDR2 is YYEKEE (reference sequence). The CDR3 coding sequence is TGTGCCAGCAGCTTGGAAGCGGCCCGGGCTTACGAGCAGTACGTC. Protein sequence: CASSLEAARAYEQYV.

This clone was seen a single time. The chain employs TRBV18 and TRBJ1-1; weak D call: TRBD1 (5 bases). The CDR3 is 14 residues long. The germline V gene encodes CDR1 KGHSH and CDR2 LQKENI. V was cut by 4 bases and J by 1 base, with 10 bases left in between. For the CDR3, the DNA is TGTGCCAGCTCACTACAGGAAAGGAACACTGAAGCTTTCTTT. This codes for CASSLQERNTEAFF.

V is TRBV19 and J is TRBJ2-3; 8 nucleotides match TRBD1. This CDR3 is built from 16 residues. Losses at the gene ends were 4 bases for V and 2 bases for J; bases not matched to a gene: 8. CDR1 is LNHDA, CDR2 SQIVND, per germline (reference sequence). This chain's CDR3 is CASSTGPGQATDTQYF. For the CDR3, the DNA is TGTGCCAGTAGTACCGGACCGGGACAGGCCACAGATACGCAGTATTTT.